The 3 T cell receptor beta chains listed next were all sequenced from one sample in a study of T cell responses to AZD1222 COVID-19 vaccine. Using immunoSEQ multiplex PCR, the repertoire was profiled, and TCRdb retains in-frame clones only, with some absent. The repertoire has 99,000 or so clones, 89% of them found once; the top ten carry 35% to 45%. Sequences were derived from peripheral blood, sampled 28 days after the second AZD1222 dose. Receptor source: an adult who received the AZD1222 COVID-19 vaccine.

The gene calls are TRBV28 and TRBJ2-2, with D perhaps TRBD1 (6 bases). Trimming took off 5 bases at V and 3 bases at J, with 13 bases between the two ends. There are 15 residues in the CDR3. Germline V gene sequence: CDR1 MDHEN, CDR2 SYDVKM. Here the CDR3 DNA reads TGTGCCAGCAGTGCAACCGGGACATACACCGGGGAGCTGTTTTTT. It codes for CASSATGTYTGELFF.

The rearrangement joins TRBV11-2 to TRBJ2-1; possible D gene TRBD2, 6 bases. Germline V gives CDR1 SGHAT, CDR2 FQNNGV. Trimming removed 5 bases at V and 8 bases at J, with 22 bases between. The CDR3 runs 16 residues. Here the CDR3 DNA reads TGTGCCAGCAGCGCCCAACCCGGGAGTTTGGGAGATGAGCAGTTCTTC. Translating gives CASSAQPGSLGDEQFF.

This sequence joins TRBV6-5 and TRBJ2-7, with TRBD2 as a possible D gene (6 bases). CDR1 is MNHEY and CDR2 is SVGAGI in the germline V gene. The length of the CDR3 is 15 residues. Trimming removed 5 bases at V and 0 bases at J, with 14 bases between. CDR3 in DNA: TGTGCCAGCAGTAAACGGCGGGATAGCTCCTACGAGCAGTACTTC. Translated, it gives CASSKRRDSSYEQYF.